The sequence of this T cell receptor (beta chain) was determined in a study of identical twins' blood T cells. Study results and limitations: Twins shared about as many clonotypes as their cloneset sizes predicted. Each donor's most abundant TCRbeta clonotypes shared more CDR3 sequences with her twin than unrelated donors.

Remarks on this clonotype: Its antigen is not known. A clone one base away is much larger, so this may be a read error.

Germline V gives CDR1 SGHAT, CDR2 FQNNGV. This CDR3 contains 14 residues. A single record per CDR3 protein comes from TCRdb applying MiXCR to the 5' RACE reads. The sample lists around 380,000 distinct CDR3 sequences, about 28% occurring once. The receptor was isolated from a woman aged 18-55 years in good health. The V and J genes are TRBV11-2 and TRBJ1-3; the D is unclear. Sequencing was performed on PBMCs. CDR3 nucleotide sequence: TGTGCCAGCAGCTTAGGTGGACCGGGAAACACCACATATTTT. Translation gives CASSLGGPGNTTYF.